This paragraph covers one T cell receptor (beta chain) sequence. The source of the sample is a study of blood T cell repertoires in COVID-19. Study-wide context: The study drew acute and convalescent COVID-19 samples from the United States, Italy and Spain. T cells, B-cell-depleted T cells, or PBMCs supplied cDNA or gDNA.

Assignments of participants to cohorts depended upon their own reported clinical history. Sequencing used immunoSEQ multiplex PCR; TCRdb keeps in-frame clones, though not all of them. The table has 62,000 or so clones, roughly 80% seen once; the top ten hold approximately 3.8%. Trimming removed 7 bases from V and 0 bases from J, with 13 bases in between. CDR3 length equals 15 residues. Germline V gene data show CDR1 as MDHEN and CDR2 as SYDVKM. The sample taken for sequencing was PBMCs or T cells enriched from blood (not recorded which). The receptor was derived from a woman aged 40 to 50 with acute COVID-19. V gene TRBV28 combines with J gene TRBJ2-1, with D perhaps TRBD2 (6 bases). DNA of the CDR3: TGTGCCAGCAAGGAGGGTCGGGGCTCCTACAATGAGCAGTTCTTC. Protein product: CASKEGRGSYNEQFF.